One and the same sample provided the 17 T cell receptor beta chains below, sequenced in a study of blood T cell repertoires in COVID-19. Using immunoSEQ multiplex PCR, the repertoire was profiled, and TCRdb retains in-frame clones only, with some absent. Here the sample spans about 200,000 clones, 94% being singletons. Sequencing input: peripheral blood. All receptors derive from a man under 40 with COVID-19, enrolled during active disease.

CDR3 sequence: CSGTGAGEKLFF. CDR3 DNA sequence: TGCAGCGGAACAGGGGCAGGAGAAAAACTGTTTTTT. The chain carries TRBV29-1 and TRBJ1-4; the match to TRBD1 covers 7 bases. Germline V lookup: CDR1 SQVTM, CDR2 ANQGSEA. The V segment lost 7 bases and the J segment 8 bases; nucleotides outside the gene matches: 7. This CDR3 has 12 residues.

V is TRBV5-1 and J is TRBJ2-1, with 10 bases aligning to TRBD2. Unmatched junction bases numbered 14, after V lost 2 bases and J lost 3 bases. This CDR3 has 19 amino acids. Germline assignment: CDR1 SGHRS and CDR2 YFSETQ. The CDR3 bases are TGCGCCAGCAGCTTCCTAGCGGGGGAGACCCTCTTGAACTACAATGAGCAGTTCTTC. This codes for CASSFLAGETLLNYNEQFF.

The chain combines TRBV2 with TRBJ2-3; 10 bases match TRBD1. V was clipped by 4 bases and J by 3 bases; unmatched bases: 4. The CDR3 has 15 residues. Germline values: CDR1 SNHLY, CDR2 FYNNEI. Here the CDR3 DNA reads TGTGCCAGCAGTGGGACAGGGGGTAGGACAGATACGCAGTATTTT. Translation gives CASSGTGGRTDTQYF.

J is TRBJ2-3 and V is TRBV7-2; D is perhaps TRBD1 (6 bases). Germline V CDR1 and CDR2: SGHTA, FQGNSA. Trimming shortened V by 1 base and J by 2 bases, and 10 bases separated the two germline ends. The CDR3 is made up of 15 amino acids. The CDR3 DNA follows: TGTGCCAGCAGCTTAGGAGGGGGACACACAGATACGCAGTATTTT. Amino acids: CASSLGGGHTDTQYF.

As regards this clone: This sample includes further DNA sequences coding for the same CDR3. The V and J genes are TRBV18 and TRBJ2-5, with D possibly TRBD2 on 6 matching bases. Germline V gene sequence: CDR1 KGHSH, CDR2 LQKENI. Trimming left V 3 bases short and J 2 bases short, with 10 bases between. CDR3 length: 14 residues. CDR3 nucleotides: TGTGCCAGCTCACCCCCTGCGGGGCAAGAGACCCAGTACTTC. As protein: CASSPPAGQETQYF.

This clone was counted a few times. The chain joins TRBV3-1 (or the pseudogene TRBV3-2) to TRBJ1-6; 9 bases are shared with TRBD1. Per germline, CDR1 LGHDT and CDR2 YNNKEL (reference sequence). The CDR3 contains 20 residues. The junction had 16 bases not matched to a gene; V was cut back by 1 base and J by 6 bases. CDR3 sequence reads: CASSQGSSSGQGRLNSPLHF. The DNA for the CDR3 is TGTGCCAGCAGCCAAGGCTCCTCTTCCGGACAGGGGCGCCTTAATTCACCCCTCCACTTT.

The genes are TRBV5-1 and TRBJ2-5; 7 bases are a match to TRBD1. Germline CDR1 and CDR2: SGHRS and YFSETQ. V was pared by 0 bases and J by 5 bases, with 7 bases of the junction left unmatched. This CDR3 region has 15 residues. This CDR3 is CASSLAQGRGETQYF. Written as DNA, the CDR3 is TGCGCCAGCAGCTTGGCACAGGGGCGTGGGGAGACCCAGTACTTC.

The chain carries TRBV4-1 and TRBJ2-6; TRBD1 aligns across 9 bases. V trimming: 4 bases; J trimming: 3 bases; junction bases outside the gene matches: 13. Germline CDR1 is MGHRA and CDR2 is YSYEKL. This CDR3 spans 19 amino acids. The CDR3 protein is CASSPIGPGTGSGANVLTF. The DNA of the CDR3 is TGCGCCAGCAGCCCTATAGGCCCCGGGACAGGGAGTGGGGCCAACGTCCTGACTTTC.

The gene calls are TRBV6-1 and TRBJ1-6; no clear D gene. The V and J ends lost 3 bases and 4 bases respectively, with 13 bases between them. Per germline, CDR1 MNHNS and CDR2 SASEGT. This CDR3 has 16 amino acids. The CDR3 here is CASSDQAAFYNSPLHF. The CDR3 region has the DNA TGTGCCAGCAGTGATCAGGCAGCCTTTTATAATTCACCCCTCCACTTT.

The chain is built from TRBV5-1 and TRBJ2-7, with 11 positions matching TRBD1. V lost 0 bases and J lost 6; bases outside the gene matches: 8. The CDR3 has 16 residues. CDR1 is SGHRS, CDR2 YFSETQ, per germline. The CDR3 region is CASSLARLDRGREQYF. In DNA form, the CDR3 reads TGCGCCAGCAGCTTGGCTCGCTTGGACAGGGGGCGCGAGCAGTACTTC.

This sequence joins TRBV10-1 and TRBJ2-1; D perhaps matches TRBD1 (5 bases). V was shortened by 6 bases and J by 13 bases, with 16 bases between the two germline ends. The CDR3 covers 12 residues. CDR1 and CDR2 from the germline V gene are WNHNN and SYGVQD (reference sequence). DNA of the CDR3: TGCGCCAGCAGCCTCGACAGTAACGCACAGTTCTTC. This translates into CASSLDSNAQFF.

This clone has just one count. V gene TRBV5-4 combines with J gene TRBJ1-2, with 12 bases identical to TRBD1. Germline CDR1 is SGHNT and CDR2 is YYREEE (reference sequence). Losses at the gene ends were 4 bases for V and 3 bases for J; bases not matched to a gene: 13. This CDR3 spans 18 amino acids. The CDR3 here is CASSHEPGQGAVDYGYTF. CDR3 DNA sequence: TGTGCCAGCAGCCACGAACCGGGACAGGGGGCAGTCGACTATGGCTACACCTTC.

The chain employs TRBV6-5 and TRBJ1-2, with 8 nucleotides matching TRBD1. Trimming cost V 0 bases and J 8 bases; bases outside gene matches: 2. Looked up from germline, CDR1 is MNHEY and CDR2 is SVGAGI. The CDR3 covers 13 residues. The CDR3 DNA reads TGTGCCAGCAGTTACTCCAGGGGGCACGGCTACACCTTC. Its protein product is CASSYSRGHGYTF.

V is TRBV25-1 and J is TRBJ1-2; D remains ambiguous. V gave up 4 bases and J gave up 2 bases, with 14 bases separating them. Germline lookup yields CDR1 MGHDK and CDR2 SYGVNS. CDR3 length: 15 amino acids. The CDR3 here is CASSGGRPLNYGYTF. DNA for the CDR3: TGTGCCAGCAGTGGCGGAAGACCACTAAACTATGGCTACACCTTC.

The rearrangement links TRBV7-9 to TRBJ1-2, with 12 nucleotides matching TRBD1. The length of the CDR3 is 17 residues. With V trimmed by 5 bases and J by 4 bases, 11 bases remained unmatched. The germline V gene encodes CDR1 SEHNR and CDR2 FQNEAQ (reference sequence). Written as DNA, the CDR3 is TGTGCCAGCAGCCCCGGGACAGGGGGCGAGAAAAGCTATGGCTACACCTTC. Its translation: CASSPGTGGEKSYGYTF. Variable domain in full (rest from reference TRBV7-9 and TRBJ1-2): DTGVSQNPRHKITKRGQNVTFRCDPISEHNRLYWYRQTLGQGPEFLTYFQNEAQLEKSRLLSDRFSAERPKGSFSTLEIQRTEQGDSAMYLCASSPGTGGEKSYGYTFGSGTRLTVV.

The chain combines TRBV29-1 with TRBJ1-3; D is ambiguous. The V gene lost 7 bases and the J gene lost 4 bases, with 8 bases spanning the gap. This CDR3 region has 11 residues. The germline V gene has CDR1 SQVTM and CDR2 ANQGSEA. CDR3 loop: CSGTLGNTIYF. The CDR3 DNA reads TGCAGCGGTACCCTAGGAAACACCATATATTTT.

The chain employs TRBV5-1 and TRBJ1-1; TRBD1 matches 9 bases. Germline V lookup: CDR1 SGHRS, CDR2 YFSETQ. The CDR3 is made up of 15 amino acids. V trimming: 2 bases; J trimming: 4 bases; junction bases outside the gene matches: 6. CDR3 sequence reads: CASSFGTGSPTEAFF. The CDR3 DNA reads TGCGCCAGCAGCTTCGGGACAGGGTCCCCCACTGAAGCTTTCTTT. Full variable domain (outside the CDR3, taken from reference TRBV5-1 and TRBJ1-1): KAGVTQTPRYLIKTRGQQVTLSCSPISGHRSVSWYQQTPGQGLQFLFEYFSETQRNKGNFPGRFSGRQFSNSRSEMNVSTLELGDSALYLCASSFGTGSPTEAFFGQGTRLTVV.